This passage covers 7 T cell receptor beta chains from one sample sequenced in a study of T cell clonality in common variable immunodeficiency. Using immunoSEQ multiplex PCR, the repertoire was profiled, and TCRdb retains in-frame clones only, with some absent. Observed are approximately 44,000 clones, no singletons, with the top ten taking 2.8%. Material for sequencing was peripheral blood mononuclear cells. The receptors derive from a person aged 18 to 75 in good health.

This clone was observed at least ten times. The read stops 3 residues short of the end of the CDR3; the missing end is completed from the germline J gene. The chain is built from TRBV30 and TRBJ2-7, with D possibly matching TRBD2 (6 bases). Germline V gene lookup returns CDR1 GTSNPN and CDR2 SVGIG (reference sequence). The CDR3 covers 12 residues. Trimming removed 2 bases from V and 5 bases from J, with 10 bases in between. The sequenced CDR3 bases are TGTGCCTGGAGTTGGGGGGATGACGAG. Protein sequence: CAWSWGDDE. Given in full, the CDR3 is CAWSWGDDEQYF.

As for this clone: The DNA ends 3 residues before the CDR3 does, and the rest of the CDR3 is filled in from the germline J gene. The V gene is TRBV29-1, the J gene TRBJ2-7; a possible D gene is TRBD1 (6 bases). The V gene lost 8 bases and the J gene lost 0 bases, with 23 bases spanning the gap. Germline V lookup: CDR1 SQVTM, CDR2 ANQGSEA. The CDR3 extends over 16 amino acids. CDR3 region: CSIVGGVTTSSYEQYF. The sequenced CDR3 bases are TGCAGCATTGTAGGGGGAGTAACGACAAGCTCCTACGAG.

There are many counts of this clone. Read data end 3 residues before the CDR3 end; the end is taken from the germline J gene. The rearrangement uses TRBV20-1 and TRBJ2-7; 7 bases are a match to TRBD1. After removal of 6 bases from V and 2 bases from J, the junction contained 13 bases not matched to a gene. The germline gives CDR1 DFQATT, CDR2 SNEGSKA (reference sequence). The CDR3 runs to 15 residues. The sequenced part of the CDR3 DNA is TGCAGTGCCCCCGTCGGGACAGTATTCCCCTACGAG. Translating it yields CSAPVGTVFPYE. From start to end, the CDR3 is CSAPVGTVFPYEQYF.

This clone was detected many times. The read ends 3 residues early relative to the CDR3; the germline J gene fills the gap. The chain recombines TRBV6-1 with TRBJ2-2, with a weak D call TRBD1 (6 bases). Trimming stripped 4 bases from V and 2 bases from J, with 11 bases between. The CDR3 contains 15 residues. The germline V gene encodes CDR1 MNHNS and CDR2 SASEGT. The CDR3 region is CASSVRGPNTGELFF. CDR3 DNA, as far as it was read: TGTGCCAGCAGTGTCAGGGGACCCAACACCGGGGAG.

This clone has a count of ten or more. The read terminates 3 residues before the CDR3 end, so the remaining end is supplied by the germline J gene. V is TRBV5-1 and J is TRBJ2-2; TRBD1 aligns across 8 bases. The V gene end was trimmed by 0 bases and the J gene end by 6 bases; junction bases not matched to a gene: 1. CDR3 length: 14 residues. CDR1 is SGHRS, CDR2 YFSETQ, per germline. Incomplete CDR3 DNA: TGCGCCAGCAGCTTGGAGACAGGGGCCGGGGAG. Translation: CASSLETGAGE. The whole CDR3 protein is CASSLETGAGELFF.

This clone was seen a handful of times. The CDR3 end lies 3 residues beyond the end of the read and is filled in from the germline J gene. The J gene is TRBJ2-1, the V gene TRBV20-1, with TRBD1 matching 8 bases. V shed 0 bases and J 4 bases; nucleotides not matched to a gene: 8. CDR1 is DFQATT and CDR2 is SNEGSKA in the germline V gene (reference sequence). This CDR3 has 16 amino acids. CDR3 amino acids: CSARDRGQGGYNEQFF. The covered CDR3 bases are TGCAGTGCTAGAGATCGCGGACAGGGAGGATACAATGAG.

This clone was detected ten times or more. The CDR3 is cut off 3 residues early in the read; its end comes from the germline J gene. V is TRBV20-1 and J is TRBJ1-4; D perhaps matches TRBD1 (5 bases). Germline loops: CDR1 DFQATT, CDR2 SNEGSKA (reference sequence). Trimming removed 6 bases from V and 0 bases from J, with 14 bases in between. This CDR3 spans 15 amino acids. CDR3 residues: CSARGTGATNEKLFF. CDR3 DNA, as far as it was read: TGCAGTGCCCGAGGTACAGGTGCAACTAATGAAAAA.